This T cell receptor beta chain emerged from a study of blood T cell repertoires in COVID-19 (TCRdb year 2020). Context from the whole study: Samples from collaborators originated in the United States, Italy and Spain and spanned both the acute and convalescent phases of COVID-19. The repertoires were released in a freely available public database intended as a resource for research on the immune response to SARS-CoV-2. The prospective study material was composed of cDNA or gDNA derived from T cells, B-cell-depleted T cells, or PBMCs. The dataset comprised deeply sampled blood TCRbeta repertoires from subjects exposed to, actively infected with, or recovered from COVID-19. Where available, HLA class I and class II types were obtained from metadata supplied by the sample provider rather than from assay-based typing. The samples were drawn from the first 160 participants of the ongoing ImmuneRACE study and from more than 1,000 subjects provided by 6 global collaborators. Nearly every sample came with metadata listing a de-identified subject ID, COVID-19 status, age in years and sex. What the authors observed across the whole study: The quantity of clinical and demographic metadata differed by source and by participant and was supplied without curation.

Participants in the prospective study were aged about 18 to 95 years, lived in 24 United States geographic areas, and enrolled through a virtual design. In the prospective study, participants were assigned to cohorts based on the clinical history participants reported in a screening survey and a study questionnaire. Exposed participants had been in contact with someone with a PCR-confirmed or clinician-diagnosed COVID-19 case within 2 weeks of study entry. In the prospective study, mobile phlebotomists collected whole blood, serum and a nasopharyngeal or oropharyngeal swab from each participant. Over a roughly two-month period, participants in the prospective study had the option of providing additional blood draws and questionnaires. Before DNA extraction, prospective study blood samples were shipped either frozen or at room temperature. From a lookup of the germline V gene (reference sequence), CDR1 and CDR2 are SGHNT and YYREEE. The CDR3 spans 13 residues, from the cysteine through the phenylalanine. Only the CDR3 DNA stays, 39 bases, in frame from base 1. Compared with germline, V lacks 4 bases and J lacks 2 bases; bases without a gene match: 0.

TCRbeta CDR3 regions were amplified from genomic DNA using the immunoSEQ Assay, a bias-controlled multiplex PCR. Concerning the study's data processing: Nucleated cell counts per sample were estimated from amplification of reference gene primers within the assay. Sequence reads were collapsed and filtered to measure the absolute abundance of every unique TCRbeta CDR3 rearrangement. For each sample, productive Simpson clonality was calculated by taking the square root of Simpson's diversity index across productive rearrangements. The source is immuneACCESS, and TCRdb retained only in-frame sequences with V and J called. Part of the clones is not carried over; for the studies checked, unresolved V genes explain less than half of this, and the remainder is unexplained. That table gives V, J and clone size, and the DNA gave D and trimming. The table for this sample lists 350,000 to 500,000 clones; around nine tenths of them were counted only once. The top ten constitute approximately 1.5% of the sample.

A remark on this clone: Its cognate antigen has yet to be identified. Base qualities are not provided; no much larger clone lies one nucleotide away.

In this chain, TRBV5-4 is recombined with TRBJ2-7, and 10 bases in between align with TRBD1. The clonotype was recovered from a woman aged 18-30 years who had been exposed to COVID-19. Sequencing was performed on PBMCs or T cells enriched from blood (not recorded which). The CDR3 region has the sequence CASSGQGAYEQYF. The sequence in DNA is TGTGCCAGCAGCGGACAGGGGGCCTACGAGCAGTACTTC.